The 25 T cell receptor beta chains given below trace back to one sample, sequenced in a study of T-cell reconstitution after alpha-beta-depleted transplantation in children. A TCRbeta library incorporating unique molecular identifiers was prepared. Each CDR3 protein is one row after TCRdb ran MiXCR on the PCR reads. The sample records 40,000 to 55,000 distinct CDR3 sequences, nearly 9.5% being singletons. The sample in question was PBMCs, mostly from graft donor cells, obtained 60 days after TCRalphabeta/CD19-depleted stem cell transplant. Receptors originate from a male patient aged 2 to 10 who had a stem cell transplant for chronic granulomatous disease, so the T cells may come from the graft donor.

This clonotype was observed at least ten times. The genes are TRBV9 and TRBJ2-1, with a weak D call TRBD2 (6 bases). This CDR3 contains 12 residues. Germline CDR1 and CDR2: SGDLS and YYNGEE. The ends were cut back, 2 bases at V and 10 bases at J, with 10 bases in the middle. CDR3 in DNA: TGTGCCAGCAGCGTTCCCGGGAGAGAGCAGTTCTTC. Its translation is CASSVPGREQFF. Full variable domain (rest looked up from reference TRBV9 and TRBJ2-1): DSGVTQTPKHLITATGQRVTLRCSPRSGDLSVYWYQQSLDQGLQFLIQYYNGEERAKGNILERFSAQQFPDLHSELNLSSLELGDSALYFCASSVPGREQFFGPGTRLTVL.

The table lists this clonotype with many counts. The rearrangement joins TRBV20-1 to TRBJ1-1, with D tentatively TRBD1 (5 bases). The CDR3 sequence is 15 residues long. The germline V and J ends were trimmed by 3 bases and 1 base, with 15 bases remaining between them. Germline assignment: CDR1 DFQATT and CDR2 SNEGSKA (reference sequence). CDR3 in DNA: TGCAGTGCTAGGGTCTCTTGGGGCGCGAACACTGAAGCTTTCTTT. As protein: CSARVSWGANTEAFF.

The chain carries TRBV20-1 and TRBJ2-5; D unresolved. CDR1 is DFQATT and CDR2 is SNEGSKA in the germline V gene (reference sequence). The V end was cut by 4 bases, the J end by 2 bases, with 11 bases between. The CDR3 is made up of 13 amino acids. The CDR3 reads CSAMTPWQETQYF. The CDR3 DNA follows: TGCAGTGCTATGACACCGTGGCAAGAGACCCAGTACTTC.

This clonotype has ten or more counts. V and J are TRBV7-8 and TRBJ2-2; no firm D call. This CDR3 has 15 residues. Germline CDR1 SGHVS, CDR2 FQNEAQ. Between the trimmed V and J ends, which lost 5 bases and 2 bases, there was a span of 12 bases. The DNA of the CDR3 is TGTGCCAGCAGCCGGACGCTCGCAAACACCGGGGAGCTGTTTTTT. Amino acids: CASSRTLANTGELFF.

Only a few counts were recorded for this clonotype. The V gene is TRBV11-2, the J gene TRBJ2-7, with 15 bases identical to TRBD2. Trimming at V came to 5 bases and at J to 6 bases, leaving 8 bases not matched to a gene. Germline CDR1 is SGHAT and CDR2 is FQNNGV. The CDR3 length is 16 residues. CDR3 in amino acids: CASSPGLAGGQSEQYF. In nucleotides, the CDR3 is TGTGCCAGCAGCCCGGGACTAGCGGGAGGCCAGTCCGAGCAGTACTTC.

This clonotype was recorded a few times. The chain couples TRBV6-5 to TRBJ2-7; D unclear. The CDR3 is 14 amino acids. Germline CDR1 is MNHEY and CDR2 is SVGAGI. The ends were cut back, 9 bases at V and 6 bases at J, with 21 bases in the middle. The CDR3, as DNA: TGTGCCAGTCAGGTCACTCCCGAGAACAGCGAGCAGTACTTC. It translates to CASQVTPENSEQYF.

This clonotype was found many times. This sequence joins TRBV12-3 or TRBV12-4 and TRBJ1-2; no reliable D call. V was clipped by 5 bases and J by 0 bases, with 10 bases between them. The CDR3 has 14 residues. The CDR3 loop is CASSPKTANYGYTF. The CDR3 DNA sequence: TGTGCCAGCAGTCCAAAGACTGCTAACTATGGCTACACCTTC.

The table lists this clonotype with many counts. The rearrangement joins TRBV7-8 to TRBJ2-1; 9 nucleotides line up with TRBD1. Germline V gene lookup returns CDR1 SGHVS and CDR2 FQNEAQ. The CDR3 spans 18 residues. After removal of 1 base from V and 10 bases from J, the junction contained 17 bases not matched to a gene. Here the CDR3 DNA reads TGTGCCAGCAGCTTAGGTCCGGGACAGGGTTTTGTCAGAAAGGAGCAGTTCTTC. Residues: CASSLGPGQGFVRKEQFF.

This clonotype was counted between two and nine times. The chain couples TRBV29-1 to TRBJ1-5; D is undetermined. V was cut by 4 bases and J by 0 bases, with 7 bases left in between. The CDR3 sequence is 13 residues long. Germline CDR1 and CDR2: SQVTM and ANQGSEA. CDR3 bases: TGCAGCGTTGGCGGAAATAGCAATCAGCCCCAGCATTTT. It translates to CSVGGNSNQPQHF.

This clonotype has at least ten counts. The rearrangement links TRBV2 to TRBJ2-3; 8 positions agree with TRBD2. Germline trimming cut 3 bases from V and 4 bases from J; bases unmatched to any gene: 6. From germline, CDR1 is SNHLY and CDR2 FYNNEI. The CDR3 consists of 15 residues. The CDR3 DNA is TGTGCCAGCAGTGACCCAGCGGGAGTTGCAGATACGCAGTATTTT. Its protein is CASSDPAGVADTQYF.

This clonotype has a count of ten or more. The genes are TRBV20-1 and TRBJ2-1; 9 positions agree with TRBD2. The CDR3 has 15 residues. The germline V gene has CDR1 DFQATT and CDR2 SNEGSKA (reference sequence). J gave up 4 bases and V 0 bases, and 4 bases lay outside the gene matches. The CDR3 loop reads CSARDQREVYNEQFF. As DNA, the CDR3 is TGCAGTGCTAGAGATCAGCGGGAGGTTTACAATGAGCAGTTCTTC.

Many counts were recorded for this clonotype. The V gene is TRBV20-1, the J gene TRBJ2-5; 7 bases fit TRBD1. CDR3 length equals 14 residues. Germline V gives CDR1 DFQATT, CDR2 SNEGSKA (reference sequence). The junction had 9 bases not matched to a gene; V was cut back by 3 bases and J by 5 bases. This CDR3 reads CSARDTGVGETQYF. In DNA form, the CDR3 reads TGCAGTGCTAGGGACACAGGGGTTGGGGAGACCCAGTACTTC.

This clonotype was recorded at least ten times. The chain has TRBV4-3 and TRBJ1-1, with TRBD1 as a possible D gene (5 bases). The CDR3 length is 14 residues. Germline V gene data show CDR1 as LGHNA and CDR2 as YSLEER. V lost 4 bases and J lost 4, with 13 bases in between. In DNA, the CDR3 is TGCGCCAGCAGCCCAGAGGGGCGGGGCACTGAAGCTTTCTTT. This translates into CASSPEGRGTEAFF.

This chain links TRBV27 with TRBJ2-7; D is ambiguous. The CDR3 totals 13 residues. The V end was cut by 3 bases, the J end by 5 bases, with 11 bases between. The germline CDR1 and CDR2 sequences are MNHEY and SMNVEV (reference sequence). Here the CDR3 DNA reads TGTGCCAGCAGTTTTGGTCTTTCCCACGAGCAGTACTTC. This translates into CASSFGLSHEQYF.

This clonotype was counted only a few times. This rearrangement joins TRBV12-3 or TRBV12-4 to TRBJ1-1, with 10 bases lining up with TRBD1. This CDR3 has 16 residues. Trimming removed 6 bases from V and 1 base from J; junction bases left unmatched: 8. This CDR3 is CASRPDRGLGNTEAFF. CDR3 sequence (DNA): TGTGCCAGCAGGCCCGACAGGGGGCTGGGGAACACTGAAGCTTTCTTT.

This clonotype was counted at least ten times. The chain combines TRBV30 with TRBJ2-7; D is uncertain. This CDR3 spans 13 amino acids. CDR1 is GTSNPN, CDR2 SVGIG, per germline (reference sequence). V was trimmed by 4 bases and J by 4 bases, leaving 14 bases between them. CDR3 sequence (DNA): TGTGCCTGGACGGCCTTTTGGGGATACGAGCAGTACTTC. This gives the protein CAWTAFWGYEQYF.

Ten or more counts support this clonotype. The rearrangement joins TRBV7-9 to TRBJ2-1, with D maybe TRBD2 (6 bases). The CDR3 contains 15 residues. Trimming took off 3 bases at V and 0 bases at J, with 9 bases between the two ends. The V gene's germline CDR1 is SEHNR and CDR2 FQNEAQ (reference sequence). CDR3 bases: TGTGCCAGCAGCTTCCCGGGAGACTCCTACAATGAGCAGTTCTTC. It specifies CASSFPGDSYNEQFF. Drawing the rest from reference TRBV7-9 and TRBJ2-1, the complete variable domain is DTGVSQNPRHKITKRGQNVTFRCDPISEHNRLYWYRQTLGQGPEFLTYFQNEAQLEKSRLLSDRFSAERPKGSFSTLEIQRTEQGDSAMYLCASSFPGDSYNEQFFGPGTRLTVL.

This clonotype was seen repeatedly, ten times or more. CDR3 sequence (DNA): TGTGCCAGCAGTTACACAGGGCCACAAGAGACCCAGTACTTC. Translated, it gives CASSYTGPQETQYF. The rearrangement uses TRBV6-2 or TRBV6-3 and TRBJ2-5; maybe TRBD1 (6 bases). The CDR3 is 14 amino acids. V was cut by 2 bases and J by 2 bases, with 9 bases left in between. Germline V CDR1 and CDR2: MNHEY, SVGEGT.

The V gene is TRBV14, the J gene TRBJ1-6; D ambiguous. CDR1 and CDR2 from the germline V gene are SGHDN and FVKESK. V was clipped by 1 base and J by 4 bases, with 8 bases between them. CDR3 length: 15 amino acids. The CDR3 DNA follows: TGTGCCAGCAGCCAAGTGGCAAATTATAATTCACCCCTCCACTTT. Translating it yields CASSQVANYNSPLHF.

The chain's CDR3 is CASSLERLAGLNEQFF. For the CDR3, the DNA is TGTGCCAGCAGTTTGGAGCGACTAGCGGGGCTCAATGAGCAGTTCTTC. This chain joins TRBV12-3 or TRBV12-4 and TRBJ2-1, with 11 nucleotides matching TRBD2. The CDR3 has 16 amino acids. The V and J ends lost 3 bases and 6 bases, in that order; junction bases with no gene match: 7.

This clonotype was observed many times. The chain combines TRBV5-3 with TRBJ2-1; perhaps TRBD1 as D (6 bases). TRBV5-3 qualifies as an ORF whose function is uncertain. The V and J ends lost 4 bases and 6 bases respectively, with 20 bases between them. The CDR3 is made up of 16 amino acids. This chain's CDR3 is CARSGHRVKGSNEQFF. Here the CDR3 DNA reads TGTGCCAGAAGCGGACACAGGGTAAAAGGGAGCAATGAGCAGTTCTTC.

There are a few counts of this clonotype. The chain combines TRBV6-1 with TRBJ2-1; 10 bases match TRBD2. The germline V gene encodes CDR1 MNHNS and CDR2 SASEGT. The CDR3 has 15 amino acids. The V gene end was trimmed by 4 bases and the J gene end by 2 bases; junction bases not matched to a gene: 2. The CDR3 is CASSVSGRAYNEQFF. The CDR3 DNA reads TGTGCCAGCAGTGTCAGCGGGAGGGCCTACAATGAGCAGTTCTTC.

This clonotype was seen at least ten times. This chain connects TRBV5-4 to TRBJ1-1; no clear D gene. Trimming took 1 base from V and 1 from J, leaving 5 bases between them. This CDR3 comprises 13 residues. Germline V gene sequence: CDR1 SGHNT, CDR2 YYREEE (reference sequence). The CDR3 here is CASSLLRNTEAFF. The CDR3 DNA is TGTGCCAGCAGCTTGCTGAGGAACACTGAAGCTTTCTTT.

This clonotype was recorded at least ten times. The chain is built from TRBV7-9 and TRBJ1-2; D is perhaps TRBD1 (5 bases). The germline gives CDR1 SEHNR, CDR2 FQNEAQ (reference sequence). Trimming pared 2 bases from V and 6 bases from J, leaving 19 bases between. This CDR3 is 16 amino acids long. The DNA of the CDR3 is TGTGCCAGCAGCTTAAAACCTGGGGGGATTGAAGATGGCTACACCTTC. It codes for CASSLKPGGIEDGYTF.

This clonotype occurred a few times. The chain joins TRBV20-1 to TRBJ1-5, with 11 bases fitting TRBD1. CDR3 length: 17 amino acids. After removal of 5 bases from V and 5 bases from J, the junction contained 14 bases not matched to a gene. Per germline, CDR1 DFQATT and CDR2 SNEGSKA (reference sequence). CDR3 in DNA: TGCAGTGCTCGAGCCGGGACAGGGGGGTCTATCTATCAGCCCCAGCATTTT. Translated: CSARAGTGGSIYQPQHF.